The 6 T cell receptor beta chains presented below share a single source sample, sequenced in a study of shared clonotypes between healthy human individuals. Naive CD8 populations comprised CD45RO-negative cells positively selected for CCR7, excluding terminally differentiated effector memory CD45RA+ cells. Assay used: immunoSEQ multiplex PCR; TCRdb lists only in-frame clones, some missing. The table includes 1.5 million to 2.5 million clones, about 95% detected once. Input material: naive CD8+ T cells sorted from blood. These receptors were obtained from a man younger than 35 in good health.

The chain joins TRBV19 to TRBJ2-7; 8 nucleotides line up with TRBD2. This CDR3 spans 13 amino acids. The V and J ends lost 6 bases and 2 bases, in that order; junction bases with no gene match: 3. Germline V gives CDR1 LNHDA, CDR2 SQIVND (reference sequence). This CDR3 reads CASSGRAPYEQYF. The CDR3 nucleotides are TGTGCCAGTAGCGGGAGGGCCCCCTACGAGCAGTACTTC. Supplemented by reference TRBV19 and TRBJ2-7, the full variable domain reads DGGITQSPKYLFRKEGQNVTLSCEQNLNHDAMYWYRQDPGQGLRLIYYSQIVNDFQKGDIAEGYSVSREKKESFPLTVTSAQKNPTAFYLCASSGRAPYEQYFGPGTRLTVT.

The chain couples TRBV6-6 to TRBJ2-2, with D hard to call. The V end lost 4 bases, the J end lost 0 bases, and 12 bases lay between the germline ends. Looked up from germline, CDR1 is MNHNY and CDR2 is SVGAGI (reference sequence). The CDR3 contains 16 residues. The CDR3 sequence: CASSSHPQPNTGELFF. The CDR3 region has the DNA TGTGCCAGCAGTTCCCACCCACAGCCGAACACCGGGGAGCTGTTTTTT.

The gene calls are TRBV30 and TRBJ1-1; D perhaps matches TRBD1 (5 bases). The V and J ends lost 3 bases and 6 bases respectively, with 8 bases between them. The CDR3 runs to 11 residues. CDR1 and CDR2 (germline): GTSNPN, SVGIG (reference sequence). CDR3 amino acids: CAWSTGAEAFF. The CDR3 nucleotides are TGTGCCTGGAGCACGGGGGCTGAAGCTTTCTTT. Using reference TRBV30 and TRBJ1-1 for the parts outside the CDR3, the full variable domain is SQTIHQWPATLVQPVGSPLSLECTVEGTSNPNLYWYRQAAGRGLQLLFYSVGIGQISSEVPQNLSASRPQDRQFILSSKKLLLSDSGFYLCAWSTGAEAFFGQGTRLTVV.

Regarding this clone: This sample includes further DNA sequences coding for the same CDR3. The V call is TRBV9, the J call TRBJ1-5; D not certain. The CDR3 runs 14 residues. Trimming took off 2 bases at V and 2 bases at J, with 8 bases between the two ends. Germline CDR1 SGDLS, CDR2 YYNGEE. The CDR3 loop is CASSVGSGNQPQHF. The CDR3 coding sequence is TGTGCCAGCAGCGTGGGTAGTGGCAATCAGCCCCAGCATTTT.

The chain has TRBV9 and TRBJ1-1; 8 nucleotides match TRBD1. The germline CDR1 and CDR2 sequences are SGDLS and YYNGEE. Trimming cost V 4 bases and J 1 base; bases outside gene matches: 3. The CDR3 is 14 amino acids. CDR3 residues: CASSTGQENTEAFF. DNA for the CDR3: TGTGCCAGCAGCACGGGACAGGAGAACACTGAAGCTTTCTTT.

V gene TRBV10-2 combines with J gene TRBJ2-7; D uncertain. This CDR3 region has 13 residues. V was trimmed by 0 bases and J by 3 bases, leaving 6 bases between them. CDR1 WSHSY and CDR2 SAAADI come from the germline V gene. CDR3: CASSESRFYEQYF. As DNA, the CDR3 is TGCGCCAGCAGTGAGTCCCGATTCTACGAGCAGTACTTC.